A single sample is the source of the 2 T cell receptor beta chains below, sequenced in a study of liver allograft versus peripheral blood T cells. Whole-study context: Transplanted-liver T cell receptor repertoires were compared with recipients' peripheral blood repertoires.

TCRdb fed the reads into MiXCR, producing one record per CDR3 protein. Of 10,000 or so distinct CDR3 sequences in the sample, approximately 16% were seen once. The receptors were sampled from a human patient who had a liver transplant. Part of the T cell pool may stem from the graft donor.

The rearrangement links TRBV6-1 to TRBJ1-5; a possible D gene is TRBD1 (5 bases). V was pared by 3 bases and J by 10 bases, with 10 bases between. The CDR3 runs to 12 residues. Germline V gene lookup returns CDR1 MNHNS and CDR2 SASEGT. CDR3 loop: CASSDRVSPQHF. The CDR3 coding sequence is TGTGCCAGCAGTGACAGGGTGAGCCCCCAGCATTTT.

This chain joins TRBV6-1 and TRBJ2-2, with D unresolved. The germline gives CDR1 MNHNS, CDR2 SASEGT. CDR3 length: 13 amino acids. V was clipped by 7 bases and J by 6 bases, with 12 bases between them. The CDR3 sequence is CASTWDWAGELFF. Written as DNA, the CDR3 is TGTGCCAGCACCTGGGATTGGGCCGGGGAGCTGTTTTTT.